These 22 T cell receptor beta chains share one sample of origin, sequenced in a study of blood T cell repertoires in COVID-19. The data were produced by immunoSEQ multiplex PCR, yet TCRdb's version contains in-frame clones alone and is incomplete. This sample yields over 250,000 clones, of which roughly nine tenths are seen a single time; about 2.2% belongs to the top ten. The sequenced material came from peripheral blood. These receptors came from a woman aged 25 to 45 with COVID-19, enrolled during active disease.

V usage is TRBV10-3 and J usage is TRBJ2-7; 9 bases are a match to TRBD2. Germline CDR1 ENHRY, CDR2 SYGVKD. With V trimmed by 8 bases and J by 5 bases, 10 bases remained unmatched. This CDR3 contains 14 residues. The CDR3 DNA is TGTGCCATCGGGGGGGCTAGCGGGACCCACGAGCAGTACTTC. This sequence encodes CAIGGASGTHEQYF.

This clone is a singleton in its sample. The CDR3 is CASSLIQATGELFF. Here the CDR3 DNA reads TGTGCCAGCAGCCTAATACAGGCGACCGGGGAGCTGTTTTTT. The chain combines TRBV11-2 with TRBJ2-2, with a tentative D call TRBD1 (5 bases). The CDR3 totals 14 residues. With 5 bases removed from V and 5 bases from J, the gap between germline ends came to 12 bases. Germline V gives CDR1 SGHAT, CDR2 FQNNGV.

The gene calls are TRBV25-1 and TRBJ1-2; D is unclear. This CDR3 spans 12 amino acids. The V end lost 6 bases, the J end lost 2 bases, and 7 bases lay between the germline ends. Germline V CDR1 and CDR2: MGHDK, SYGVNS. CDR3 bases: TGTGCCAGCAGCCTAGTGAACTATGGCTACACCTTC. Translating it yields CASSLVNYGYTF.

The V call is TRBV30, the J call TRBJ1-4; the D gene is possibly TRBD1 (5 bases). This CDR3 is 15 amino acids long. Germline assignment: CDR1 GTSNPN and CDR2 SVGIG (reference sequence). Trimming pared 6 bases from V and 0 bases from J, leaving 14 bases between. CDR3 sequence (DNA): TGTGCCTGTAGCGGGACCTCCTCAACTAATGAAAAACTGTTTTTT. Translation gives CACSGTSSTNEKLFF.

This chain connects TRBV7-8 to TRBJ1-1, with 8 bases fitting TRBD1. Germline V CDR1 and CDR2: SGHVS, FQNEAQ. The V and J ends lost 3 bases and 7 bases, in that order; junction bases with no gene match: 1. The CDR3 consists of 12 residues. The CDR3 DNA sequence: TGTGCCAGCAGCTTCGACAGGGGTGAAGCTTTCTTT. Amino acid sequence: CASSFDRGEAFF. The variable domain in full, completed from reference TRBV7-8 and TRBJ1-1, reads GAGVSQSPRYKVAKRGQDVALRCDPISGHVSLFWYQQALGQGPEFLTYFQNEAQLDKSGLPSDRFFAERPEGSVSTLKIQRTQQEDSAVYLCASSFDRGEAFFGQGTRLTVV.

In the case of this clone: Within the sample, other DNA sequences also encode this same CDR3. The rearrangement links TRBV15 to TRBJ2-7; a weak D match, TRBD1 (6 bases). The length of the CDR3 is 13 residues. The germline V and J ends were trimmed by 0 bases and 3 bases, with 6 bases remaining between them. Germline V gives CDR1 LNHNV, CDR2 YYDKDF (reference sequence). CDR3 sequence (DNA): TGTGCCACCAGCAGAGACAGGGGCTACGAGCAGTACTTC. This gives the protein CATSRDRGYEQYF.

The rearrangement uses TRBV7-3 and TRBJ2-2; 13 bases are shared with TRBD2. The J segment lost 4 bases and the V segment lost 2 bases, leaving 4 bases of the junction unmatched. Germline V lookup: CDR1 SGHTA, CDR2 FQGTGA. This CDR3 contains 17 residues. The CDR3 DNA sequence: TGTGCCAGCAGCTTATCCGGACTAGCGGGAGCCACCGGGGAGCTGTTTTTT. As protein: CASSLSGLAGATGELFF.

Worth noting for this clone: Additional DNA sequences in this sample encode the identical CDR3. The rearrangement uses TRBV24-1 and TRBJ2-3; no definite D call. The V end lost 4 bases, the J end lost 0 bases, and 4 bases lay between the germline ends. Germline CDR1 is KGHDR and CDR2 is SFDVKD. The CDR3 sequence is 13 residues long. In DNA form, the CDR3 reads TGTGCCACCAGTGACTCTAGCACAGATACGCAGTATTTT. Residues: CATSDSSTDTQYF.

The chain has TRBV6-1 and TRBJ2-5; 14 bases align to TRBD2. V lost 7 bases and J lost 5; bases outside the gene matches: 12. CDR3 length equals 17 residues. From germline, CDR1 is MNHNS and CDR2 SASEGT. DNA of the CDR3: TGTGCCAGCACTGATTTCATTGGGACTAGCGGGAGTGAGACCCAGTACTTC. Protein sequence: CASTDFIGTSGSETQYF.

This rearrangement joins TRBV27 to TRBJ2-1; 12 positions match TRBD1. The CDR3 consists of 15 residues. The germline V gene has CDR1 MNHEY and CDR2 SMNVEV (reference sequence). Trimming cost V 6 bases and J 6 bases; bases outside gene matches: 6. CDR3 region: CASSLGQGARNEQFF. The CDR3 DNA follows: TGTGCCAGCAGCCTGGGACAGGGGGCGCGCAATGAGCAGTTCTTC.

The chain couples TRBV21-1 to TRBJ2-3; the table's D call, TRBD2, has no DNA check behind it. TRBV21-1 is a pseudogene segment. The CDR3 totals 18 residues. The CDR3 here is CASSKTPGLAGGRDTQYF. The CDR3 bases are TGTGCCAGCAGCAAAACCCCGGGACTAGCGGGAGGGAGAGATACGCAGTATTTT.

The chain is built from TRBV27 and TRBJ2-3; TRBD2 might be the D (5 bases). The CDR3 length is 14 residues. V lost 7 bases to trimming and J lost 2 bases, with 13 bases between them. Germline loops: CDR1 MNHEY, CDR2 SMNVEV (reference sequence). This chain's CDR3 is CASTLRGPTDTQYF. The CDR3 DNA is TGTGCCAGCACCCTACGGGGTCCCACAGATACGCAGTATTTT.

The CDR3 DNA is TGTGCCAGCAGCTCCCGGGACATTCCGTCCGGGGAGCTGTTTTTT. As protein: CASSSRDIPSGELFF. The chain links TRBV4-2 to TRBJ2-2; tentative D call: TRBD1 (6 bases). The CDR3 length is 15 residues. V shed 5 bases and J shed 6 bases, with 16 bases lying between them. Germline-derived CDR1 and CDR2 are LGHNA and YNFKEQ.

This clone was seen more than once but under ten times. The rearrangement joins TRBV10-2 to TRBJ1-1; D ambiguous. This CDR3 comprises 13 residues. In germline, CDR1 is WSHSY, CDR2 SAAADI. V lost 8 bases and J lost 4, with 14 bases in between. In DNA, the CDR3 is TGCGCCAGCGGGGAGTTAGAATCCACTGAAGCTTTCTTT. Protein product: CASGELESTEAFF.

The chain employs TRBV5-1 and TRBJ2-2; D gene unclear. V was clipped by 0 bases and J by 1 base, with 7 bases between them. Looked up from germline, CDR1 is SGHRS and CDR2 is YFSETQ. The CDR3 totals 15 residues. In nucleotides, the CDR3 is TGCGCCAGCAGCTTGGCTCCAGAGAACACCGGGGAGCTGTTTTTT. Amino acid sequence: CASSLAPENTGELFF.

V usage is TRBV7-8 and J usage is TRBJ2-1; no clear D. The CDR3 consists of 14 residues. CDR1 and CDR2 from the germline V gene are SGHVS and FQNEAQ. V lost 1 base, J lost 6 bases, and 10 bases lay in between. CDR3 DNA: TGTGCCAGCAGCTTAGTTATGGAGACCAATGAGCAGTTCTTC. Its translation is CASSLVMETNEQFF.

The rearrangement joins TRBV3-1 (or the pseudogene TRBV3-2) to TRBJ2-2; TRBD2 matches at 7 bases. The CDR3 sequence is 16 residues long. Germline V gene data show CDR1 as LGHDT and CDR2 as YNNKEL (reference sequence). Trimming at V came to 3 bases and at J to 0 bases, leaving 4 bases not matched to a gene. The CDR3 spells CASSHSSGANTGELFF. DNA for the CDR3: TGTGCCAGCAGCCACTCTAGCGGAGCGAACACCGGGGAGCTGTTTTTT.

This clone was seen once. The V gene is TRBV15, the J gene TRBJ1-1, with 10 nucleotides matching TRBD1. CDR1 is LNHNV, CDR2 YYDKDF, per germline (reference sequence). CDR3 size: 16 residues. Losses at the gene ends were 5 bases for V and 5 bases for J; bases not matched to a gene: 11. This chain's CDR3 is CATSGTGDMGTTEAFF. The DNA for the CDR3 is TGTGCCACCAGCGGGACAGGGGACATGGGTACGACTGAAGCTTTCTTT.

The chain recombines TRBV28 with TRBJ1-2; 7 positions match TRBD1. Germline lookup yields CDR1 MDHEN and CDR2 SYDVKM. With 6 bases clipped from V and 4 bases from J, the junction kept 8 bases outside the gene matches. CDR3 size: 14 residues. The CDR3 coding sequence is TGTGCCAGCAGCCCACCGGGACAGTCCTATGGCTACACCTTC. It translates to CASSPPGQSYGYTF.

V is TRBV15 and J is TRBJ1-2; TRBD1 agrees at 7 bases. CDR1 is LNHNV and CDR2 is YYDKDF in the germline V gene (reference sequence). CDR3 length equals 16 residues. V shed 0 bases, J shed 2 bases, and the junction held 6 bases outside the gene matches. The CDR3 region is CATSRDVDRNNYGYTF. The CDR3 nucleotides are TGTGCCACCAGCAGAGATGTGGACAGGAACAACTATGGCTACACCTTC.

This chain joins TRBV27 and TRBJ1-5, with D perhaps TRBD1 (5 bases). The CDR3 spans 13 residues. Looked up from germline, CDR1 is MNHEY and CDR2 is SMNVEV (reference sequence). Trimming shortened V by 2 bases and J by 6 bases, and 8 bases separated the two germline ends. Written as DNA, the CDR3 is TGTGCCAGCAGTTTAACGGGGGTTCAGCCCCAGCATTTT. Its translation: CASSLTGVQPQHF.

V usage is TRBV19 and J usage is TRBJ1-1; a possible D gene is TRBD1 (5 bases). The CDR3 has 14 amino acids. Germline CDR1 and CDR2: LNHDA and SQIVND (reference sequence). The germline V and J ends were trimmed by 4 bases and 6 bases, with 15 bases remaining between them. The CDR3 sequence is CASSTRQGGAEAFF. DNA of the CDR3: TGTGCCAGTAGTACGAGGCAGGGTGGAGCTGAAGCTTTCTTT.